One sample yielded the 27 T cell receptor beta chains listed below, sequenced in a study of Graves' ophthalmopathy and Graves' hyperthyroidism. TCR beta CDR3 regions were amplified from RNA transcripts. HTBI-primed first-round RT-PCR preceded second-round multiplex PCR. TCRdb re-derived calls from the multiplex PCR reads in MiXCR, one entry per CDR3 protein. Of around 660,000 distinct CDR3 sequences in the sample, 35% to 45% were seen once. Source material: peripheral blood. The source is an adult man with Graves' ophthalmopathy.

The table lists this clonotype with a few counts. The chain has TRBV20-1 and TRBJ2-7, with 10 bases aligning to TRBD2. The CDR3 loop spans 15 amino acids. Trimming took 3 bases from V and 3 from J; bases not matched to a gene: 8. CDR1 and CDR2 from the germline V gene are DFQATT and SNEGSKA (reference sequence). CDR3 DNA sequence: TGCAGTGCTAGTCCCCTAGCGGGAGATAACTACGAGCAGTACTTC. This codes for CSASPLAGDNYEQYF.

V usage is TRBV2 and J usage is TRBJ1-1; D not resolved. Deletions cut 7 bases from V and 0 bases from J, with 12 bases between. CDR1 SNHLY and CDR2 FYNNEI come from the germline V gene. The CDR3 covers 14 residues. The CDR3: CASTPRMVNTEAFF. The CDR3 DNA sequence: TGTGCCAGCACTCCGAGGATGGTGAACACTGAAGCTTTCTTT.

The chain links TRBV29-1 to TRBJ2-7; D is tentatively TRBD1 or TRBD2 (5 bases each). Deletions cut 1 base from V and 7 bases from J, with 20 bases between. CDR1 is SQVTM and CDR2 is ANQGSEA in the germline V gene. CDR3 size: 15 residues. The CDR3 DNA follows: TGCAGCGTTGAAGCTGGGACCACGAACACCGGGGAGCAGTACTTC. It specifies CSVEAGTTNTGEQYF.

V is TRBV20-1 and J is TRBJ1-4; possible D gene TRBD1, 6 bases. The CDR3 runs 14 residues. The V and J ends lost 4 bases and 2 bases respectively, with 11 bases between them. CDR1 and CDR2 (germline): DFQATT, SNEGSKA (reference sequence). CDR3 residues: CSAIPGATNEKLFF. In DNA, the CDR3 is TGCAGTGCTATACCGGGGGCGACTAATGAAAAACTGTTTTTT.

This clonotype was counted at least ten times. This chain links TRBV7-8 with TRBJ1-5; D is uncertain. The ends were cut back, 0 bases at V and 6 bases at J, with 12 bases in the middle. CDR1 SGHVS and CDR2 FQNEAQ come from the germline V gene. The CDR3 has 15 amino acids. CDR3 region: CASSLALGSVQPQHF. For the CDR3, the DNA is TGTGCCAGCAGCTTAGCATTGGGTTCAGTTCAGCCCCAGCATTTT. Full variable domain (remainder filled in from reference TRBV7-8 and TRBJ1-5): GAGVSQSPRYKVAKRGQDVALRCDPISGHVSLFWYQQALGQGPEFLTYFQNEAQLDKSGLPSDRFFAERPEGSVSTLKIQRTQQEDSAVYLCASSLALGSVQPQHFGDGTRLSIL.

This clonotype was detected many times. The chain joins TRBV2 to TRBJ1-4; TRBD1 matches at 7 bases. Germline V lookup: CDR1 SNHLY, CDR2 FYNNEI. V gave up 2 bases and J gave up 12 bases; unmatched junction bases: 3. CDR3 length equals 12 residues. CDR3 DNA sequence: TGTGCCAGCAGTGAACAGGGGGTGGAACTGTTTTTT. The encoded protein is CASSEQGVELFF. The entire variable domain, with the rest obtained from reference TRBV2 and TRBJ1-4, is as follows: EPEVTQTPSHQVTQMGQEVILRCVPISNHLYFYWYRQILGQKVEFLVSFYNNEISEKSEIFDDQFSVERPDGSNFTLKIRSTKLEDSAMYFCASSEQGVELFFGSGTQLSVL.

In this sample, this clonotype turned up once. The chain employs TRBV14 and TRBJ1-2; perhaps TRBD1 as D (6 bases). V lost 4 bases and J 11 bases, leaving 14 bases between the germline ends. The length of the CDR3 is 12 residues. Germline loops: CDR1 SGHDN, CDR2 FVKESK. The CDR3 is CASSRSIGGYTF. CDR3 DNA: TGTGCCAGCAGCCGGTCGATAGGGGGGTACACCTTC.

The genes are TRBV25-1 and TRBJ1-6; D gene ambiguous. The CDR3 covers 13 residues. The V end lost 8 bases, the J end lost 8 bases, and 13 bases lay between the germline ends. Germline lookup yields CDR1 MGHDK and CDR2 SYGVNS. The CDR3 here is CASVAGRDSPLHF. CDR3 nucleotide sequence: TGTGCCAGCGTAGCGGGGAGGGATTCACCCCTCCACTTT. Complete variable domain (other parts from reference TRBV25-1 and TRBJ1-6): EADIYQTPRYLVIGTGKKITLECSQTMGHDKMYWYQQDPGMELHLIHYSYGVNSTEKGDLSSESTVSRIRTEHFPLTLESARPSHTSQYLCASVAGRDSPLHFGNGTRLTVT.

This clonotype was picked up many times. The rearrangement joins TRBV2 to TRBJ2-7; D might be TRBD2 (6 bases). V was trimmed by 3 bases and J by 0 bases, leaving 9 bases between them. Per germline, CDR1 SNHLY and CDR2 FYNNEI. This CDR3 is 14 amino acids long. The CDR3 is CASSEISGSYEQYF. DNA for the CDR3: TGTGCCAGCAGTGAGATTAGCGGCTCCTACGAGCAGTACTTC.

This clonotype was recorded many times. The chain recombines TRBV10-3 with TRBJ2-2; 13 bases are shared with TRBD2. CDR1 is ENHRY and CDR2 is SYGVKD in the germline V gene. There are 17 residues in the CDR3. With 2 bases clipped from V and 6 bases from J, the junction kept 6 bases outside the gene matches. Written as DNA, the CDR3 is TGTGCCATCAGTGAGAGACTAGCGGGAGGCATATCCGGGGAGCTGTTTTTT. It encodes CAISERLAGGISGELFF.

With respect to this clonotype: Just one base apart from a much larger clone, this may be a read error. CDR3 in DNA: TGCGCCAGCAGCCGATTTCCCCAAGAGACCCAGCACTTC. Amino acid sequence: CASSRFPQETQHF. V is TRBV7-9 and J is TRBJ2-5; D call uncertain. The CDR3 runs to 13 residues. Germline CDR1 SEHNR, CDR2 FQNEAQ (reference sequence).

Note on this clonotype: This may arise from a read error, as a much more abundant clone is one base away. The V gene is TRBV7-2, the J gene TRBJ2-7; the D is unclear. V lost 7 bases and J 1 base, leaving 11 bases between the germline ends. Per germline, CDR1 SGHTA and CDR2 FQGNSA. CDR3 length: 13 residues. The CDR3 region has the DNA TGTGCCAGCAAATCCGGTACTTCCTACGAGCAGTACTTC. The encoded protein is CASKSGTSYEQYF. Based on the CDR3 plus reference TRBV7-2 and TRBJ2-7, the full variable domain is GAGVSQSPSNKVTEKGKDVELRCDPISGHTALYWYRQSLGQGLEFLIYFQGNSAPDKSGLPSDRFSAERTGGSVSTLTIQRTQQEDSAVYLCASKSGTSYEQYFGPGTRLTVT.

The chain has TRBV5-6 and TRBJ1-2; D is undetermined. Germline assignment: CDR1 SGHDT and CDR2 YYEEEE. The length of the CDR3 is 14 residues. Trimming pared 1 base from V and 4 bases from J, leaving 11 bases between. The CDR3 here is CASSLYPGAYGYTF. The CDR3 DNA follows: TGTGCCAGCAGCTTGTATCCAGGCGCCTATGGCTACACCTTC.

There are many counts of this clonotype. J is TRBJ2-5 and V is TRBV19; a weak D match, TRBD1 (6 bases). The V gene's germline CDR1 is LNHDA and CDR2 SQIVND (reference sequence). V gave up 4 bases and J gave up 5 bases, with 14 bases separating them. The CDR3 contains 14 residues. The CDR3 loop is CASSKGRGYETQYF. The DNA of the CDR3 is TGTGCCAGTAGTAAGGGCAGGGGCTACGAGACCCAGTACTTC.

This clonotype has at least ten counts. The gene calls are TRBV9 and TRBJ2-7; D may match TRBD1 or TRBD2 (5 bases each). The CDR3 sequence is 15 residues long. Germline values: CDR1 SGDLS, CDR2 YYNGEE. The V and J ends lost 3 bases and 7 bases respectively, with 20 bases between them. The CDR3 protein is CASSASGTSSWEQYF. CDR3 nucleotides: TGTGCCAGCAGCGCATCCGGGACCTCGTCGTGGGAGCAGTACTTC.

Details on this clonotype: This may be a read error, as it is one base from a much larger clone. The CDR3 sequence is CASSDTGHYGHTF. CDR3 sequence (DNA): TGTGCCAGCAGTGATACAGGGCACTATGGCCACACCTTC. V usage is TRBV10-3 and J usage is TRBJ1-2; perhaps TRBD1 as D (6 bases). The CDR3 totals 13 residues. From germline, CDR1 is ENHRY and CDR2 SYGVKD.

V usage is TRBV29-1 and J usage is TRBJ1-2, with D unclear. This CDR3 is built from 11 residues. CDR1 and CDR2 from the germline V gene are SQVTM and ANQGSEA. V was trimmed by 8 bases and J by 4 bases, leaving 11 bases between them. In nucleotides, the CDR3 is TGCAGCAGTCCCGGGGTCTATGGCTACACCTTC. This gives the protein CSSPGVYGYTF.

The rearrangement joins TRBV2 to TRBJ1-5; D gene unclear. CDR3 length equals 16 residues. V was shortened by 6 bases and J by 11 bases, with 26 bases between the two germline ends. Germline V gene sequence: CDR1 SNHLY, CDR2 FYNNEI. The CDR3 spells CASRDFEREDQETQHF. CDR3 in DNA: TGTGCCAGCAGGGACTTCGAAAGGGAGGACCAAGAGACCCAGCATTTT.

This clonotype has ten or more counts. The chain has TRBV25-1 and TRBJ1-1; possibly TRBD1 for D (5 bases). V was clipped by 2 bases and J by 1 base, with 5 bases between them. The CDR3 loop spans 13 amino acids. Germline CDR1 and CDR2: MGHDK and SYGVNS. The CDR3 loop reads CASSERGNTEAFF. In DNA form, the CDR3 reads TGTGCCAGCAGTGAAAGGGGGAACACTGAAGCTTTCTTT.

This chain links TRBV7-6 with TRBJ1-4, with 10 bases that match TRBD1. Germline CDR1 reads SGHVS; CDR2 reads FNYEAQ. CDR3 length: 16 residues. Trimming cost V 1 base and J 8 bases; bases outside gene matches: 7. The CDR3 reads CASSLVGTGVLEKLFF. CDR3 DNA: TGTGCCAGCAGCTTAGTCGGGACAGGGGTACTCGAAAAACTGTTTTTT.

In this sample, this clonotype turned up many times. The chain couples TRBV5-1 to TRBJ2-7; 7 bases agree with TRBD1. Germline CDR1 reads SGHRS; CDR2 reads YFSETQ. Trimming at V came to 2 bases and at J to 2 bases, leaving 4 bases not matched to a gene. This CDR3 region has 14 residues. In nucleotides, the CDR3 is TGCGCCAGCAGCTTACAGGGGAGACCCTACGAGCAGTACTTC. Translating gives CASSLQGRPYEQYF.

This clonotype has just a few counts. V is TRBV20-1 and J is TRBJ2-5; 14 bases are shared with TRBD2. J was trimmed by 2 bases and V by 5 bases; bases with no gene match: 4. Germline V gene data show CDR1 as DFQATT and CDR2 as SNEGSKA (reference sequence). This CDR3 is built from 15 residues. CDR3 residues: CSASTSGGGQETQYF. The DNA of the CDR3 is TGCAGTGCTTCGACTAGCGGGGGGGGACAAGAGACCCAGTACTTC.

This rearrangement joins TRBV4-3 to TRBJ2-5; 9 bases are shared with TRBD1. Germline V gene data show CDR1 as LGHNA and CDR2 as YSLEER. The ends lost 4 bases at V and 2 bases at J; junction bases unmatched: 5. This CDR3 has 15 residues. The CDR3 reads CASSPGTGKQETQYF. The DNA of the CDR3 is TGCGCCAGCAGCCCCGGGACAGGGAAACAAGAGACCCAGTACTTC.

The table lists this clonotype with many counts. V is TRBV20-1 and J is TRBJ1-2; 7 nucleotides align to TRBD1. V lost 6 bases and J lost 9; bases outside the gene matches: 13. Per germline, CDR1 DFQATT and CDR2 SNEGSKA (reference sequence). The CDR3 loop spans 13 amino acids. CDR3 bases: TGCAGTGCCCCGAGCCAGGGGGTTGATCGCTACACCTTC. Its translation is CSAPSQGVDRYTF.

This clonotype was seen at least ten times. This chain joins TRBV2 and TRBJ1-1; D is unclear. CDR3 length equals 14 residues. The V gene's germline CDR1 is SNHLY and CDR2 FYNNEI. V was pared by 5 bases and J by 1 base, with 11 bases between. CDR3 coding DNA: TGTGCCAGCAGTTTCCGTCGGGAGAACACTGAAGCTTTCTTT. Its translation: CASSFRRENTEAFF.

V is TRBV7-3 and J is TRBJ2-7; D possibly corresponds to TRBD2 (7 bases). CDR3 size: 16 residues. In germline, CDR1 is SGHTA, CDR2 FQGTGA. V was shortened by 2 bases and J by 1 base, with 15 bases between the two germline ends. The CDR3, as DNA: TGTGCCAGCAGCTTAGCTGGGGGCGGGGGTTCCTACGAGCAGTACTTC. Translating gives CASSLAGGGGSYEQYF.

The genes are TRBV29-1 and TRBJ1-4; D is uncertain. The CDR3 is 11 amino acids. The ends were cut back, 6 bases at V and 5 bases at J, with 7 bases in the middle. Germline V gene lookup returns CDR1 SQVTM and CDR2 ANQGSEA. The CDR3 sequence is CSVRGNEKLFF. The CDR3, as DNA: TGCAGCGTCCGCGGGAATGAAAAACTGTTTTTT.